These 25 T cell receptor beta chains were sequenced from one sample in a study of OX40 agonist ivuxolimab in advanced cancers. Profiling relied on immunoSEQ multiplex PCR, and the TCRdb table lists in-frame clones only, not all of them. Of 37,000 or so clones listed, 70% to 90% are singletons. The material sequenced was CD4+ or CD8+ T cells sorted from blood, taken in a trial of the OX40 agonist ivuxolimab. The receptors shown here come from an adult with an advanced solid tumor such as melanoma, head and neck, liver or kidney cancer.

V gene TRBV20-1 combines with J gene TRBJ2-5; D is ambiguous. The germline V and J ends were trimmed by 1 base and 7 bases, with 4 bases remaining between them. Germline assignment: CDR1 DFQATT and CDR2 SNEGSKA (reference sequence). The CDR3 has 10 amino acids. CDR3 coding DNA: TGCAGTGCTAGAGGCGGGACCCAGTACTTC. Its protein is CSARGGTQYF.

Worth noting for this clone: A far larger clone differs by one base, so this is likely a read error. This chain uses TRBV6-5 with TRBJ1-1, with D unclear. The CDR3 loop spans 12 amino acids. V was clipped by 2 bases and J by 4 bases, with 5 bases between them. The germline CDR1 and CDR2 sequences are MNHEY and SVGAGI. In DNA, the CDR3 is TGTGCCAGCAGTTACGGTGGCACTGAAGCTTTCTTT. This gives the protein CASSYGGTEAFF.

V usage is TRBV4-3 and J usage is TRBJ1-2; tentatively, D is TRBD1 (5 bases). Trimming cost V 3 bases and J 8 bases, with 19 bases left between them. Germline CDR1 is LGHNA and CDR2 is YSLEER. The CDR3 runs to 15 residues. CDR3 bases: TGCGCCAGCAGCCAGGACGTCAGGGATCCGCAAGGCTACACCTTC. Translation gives CASSQDVRDPQGYTF.

This chain joins TRBV7-3 and TRBJ2-2; tentatively, D is TRBD1 (5 bases). Trimming took 1 base from V and 8 from J, leaving 8 bases between them. The germline gives CDR1 SGHTA, CDR2 FQGTGA. This CDR3 contains 13 residues. CDR3 coding DNA: TGTGCCAGCAGCTTAAGGGGCGGTGGGGAGCTGTTTTTT. Translated, it gives CASSLRGGGELFF.

The V call is TRBV6-5, the J call TRBJ2-7; 11 nucleotides align to TRBD2. The CDR3 loop spans 14 amino acids. Unmatched junction bases numbered 1, after V lost 4 bases and J lost 2 bases. Germline CDR1 is MNHEY and CDR2 is SVGAGI. DNA for the CDR3: TGTGCCAGCAGTTTAGCGGGAGGGCCCTACGAGCAGTACTTC. It yields the protein CASSLAGGPYEQYF.

V usage is TRBV19 and J usage is TRBJ1-5; 12 bases match TRBD1. Germline V gene lookup returns CDR1 LNHDA and CDR2 SQIVND (reference sequence). The ends lost 6 bases at V and 7 bases at J; junction bases unmatched: 7. This CDR3 has 15 residues. In DNA, the CDR3 is TGTGCCAGTAGGGTGGGACAGGGGGCTGGGCAGCCCCAGCATTTT. Translating it yields CASRVGQGAGQPQHF.

The genes are TRBV6-1 and TRBJ2-3; 9 nucleotides line up with TRBD1. The CDR3 runs 14 residues. Looked up from germline, CDR1 is MNHNS and CDR2 is SASEGT. Trimming took 3 bases from V and 4 from J; bases not matched to a gene: 2. The CDR3 DNA reads TGTGCCAGCAGTGACGGACAGGGGCCAGATACGCAGTATTTT. Its protein is CASSDGQGPDTQYF.

This clone was counted a single time. The chain recombines TRBV11-3 with TRBJ2-7, with TRBD1 identical over 8 bases. The CDR3 totals 13 residues. Germline lookup yields CDR1 SGHNT and CDR2 YENEEA. J lost 2 bases, V lost 7 bases, and 4 bases had no gene match. CDR3 loop: CASTKGQAYEQYF. The CDR3 DNA reads TGTGCCAGCACAAAGGGACAGGCCTACGAGCAGTACTTC.

This chain links TRBV9 with TRBJ2-1; D is possibly TRBD1 (6 bases). V lost 2 bases, J lost 4 bases, and 10 bases lay in between. Germline V gene sequence: CDR1 SGDLS, CDR2 YYNGEE. The CDR3 length is 14 residues. The CDR3 region is CASSVRDIYNEQFF. In DNA, the CDR3 is TGTGCCAGCAGCGTGAGGGACATTTACAATGAGCAGTTCTTC. Full variable domain (rest looked up from reference TRBV9 and TRBJ2-1): DSGVTQTPKHLITATGQRVTLRCSPRSGDLSVYWYQQSLDQGLQFLIQYYNGEERAKGNILERFSAQQFPDLHSELNLSSLELGDSALYFCASSVRDIYNEQFFGPGTRLTVL.

The V call is TRBV6-5, the J call TRBJ1-1, with D possibly being TRBD1 (6 bases). The germline V gene has CDR1 MNHEY and CDR2 SVGAGI. The CDR3 consists of 16 residues. V lost 0 bases to trimming and J lost 6 bases, with 17 bases between them. CDR3 in DNA: TGTGCCAGCAGTTACTCCGCCGGGGGCCGGTCGGCTGAAGCTTTCTTT. It codes for CASSYSAGGRSAEAFF.

The chain couples TRBV2 to TRBJ2-5; TRBD2 agrees at 9 bases. Germline V gene data show CDR1 as SNHLY and CDR2 as FYNNEI. This CDR3 region has 16 residues. Trimming at V came to 5 bases and at J to 4 bases, leaving 11 bases not matched to a gene. The CDR3 region is CASSPSVAGAGETQYF. CDR3 nucleotides: TGTGCCAGCAGTCCATCGGTAGCGGGGGCTGGAGAGACCCAGTACTTC.

The rearrangement uses TRBV7-6 and TRBJ2-1; D possibly uses TRBD1 or TRBD2 (5 bases each). This CDR3 contains 15 residues. V gave up 5 bases and J gave up 2 bases, with 13 bases separating them. Germline V gene sequence: CDR1 SGHVS, CDR2 FNYEAQ. The CDR3 spells CASSPDRGAYNEQFF. The CDR3 bases are TGTGCCAGCAGCCCTGATAGGGGAGCCTACAATGAGCAGTTCTTC.

This chain uses TRBV13 with TRBJ1-2; the D gene is possibly TRBD1 (5 bases). Germline CDR1 PRHDT, CDR2 FYEKMQ (reference sequence). With 5 bases removed from V and 8 bases from J, the gap between germline ends came to 18 bases. CDR3 length equals 14 residues. CDR3 protein: CASSQTQGVLGYTF. Written as DNA, the CDR3 is TGTGCCAGCAGCCAGACACAAGGGGTTCTAGGCTACACCTTC.

This clone has only one observation. The chain joins TRBV4-3 to TRBJ2-1; tentative D call: TRBD1 (6 bases). CDR3 length equals 15 residues. The V and J ends lost 2 bases and 1 base respectively, with 9 bases between them. The V gene's germline CDR1 is LGHNA and CDR2 YSLEER. The CDR3 protein is CASSQNTGSYNEQFF. DNA for the CDR3: TGCGCCAGCAGCCAAAATACAGGGTCCTACAATGAGCAGTTCTTC.

This chain links TRBV27 with TRBJ1-2; 9 bases are shared with TRBD1. The CDR3 contains 14 residues. Germline V gene sequence: CDR1 MNHEY, CDR2 SMNVEV (reference sequence). The V gene end was trimmed by 4 bases and the J gene end by 4 bases; junction bases not matched to a gene: 4. Here the CDR3 DNA reads TGTGCCAGCAGTTATGGGACAGGGCTCTATGGCTACACCTTC. Its protein is CASSYGTGLYGYTF.

This sequence joins TRBV5-1 and TRBJ2-3; 13 nucleotides agree with TRBD2. The CDR3 contains 15 residues. The germline gives CDR1 SGHRS, CDR2 YFSETQ. Trimming removed 5 bases from V and 7 bases from J; junction bases left unmatched: 7. This chain's CDR3 is CASRETSGGAYTQYF. The CDR3 DNA is TGCGCCAGCAGAGAAACTAGCGGGGGGGCATATACGCAGTATTTT.

This clone showed up just a few times. The chain recombines TRBV7-3 with TRBJ2-7; D gene unclear. V gave up 5 bases and J gave up 3 bases, with 11 bases separating them. The CDR3 is 13 residues long. Per the germline V gene, CDR1 is SGHTA and CDR2 is FQGTGA. The CDR3 DNA follows: TGTGCCAGCAGCGTAGACTGGTACTACGAGCAGTACTTC. It yields the protein CASSVDWYYEQYF.

The chain uses TRBV27 and TRBJ2-2; 8 bases agree with TRBD1. With 0 bases clipped from V and 1 base from J, the junction kept 7 bases outside the gene matches. The germline CDR1 and CDR2 sequences are MNHEY and SMNVEV (reference sequence). CDR3 size: 18 residues. The CDR3, as DNA: TGTGCCAGCAGTTTATCTTTCAGACAGGGGCAGAACACCGGGGAGCTGTTTTTT. Residues: CASSLSFRQGQNTGELFF.

The chain joins TRBV7-2 to TRBJ1-5; D gene unclear. CDR3 length: 15 residues. The germline CDR1 and CDR2 sequences are SGHTA and FQGNSA. The V end was cut by 4 bases, the J end by 0 bases, with 10 bases between. The CDR3 DNA is TGTGCCAGCAGCTCCCGGTCCTATAGCAATCAGCCCCAGCATTTT. It encodes CASSSRSYSNQPQHF.

The chain couples TRBV19 to TRBJ1-3; 7 bases align to TRBD1. Germline V lookup: CDR1 LNHDA, CDR2 SQIVND (reference sequence). The V gene end was trimmed by 5 bases and the J gene end by 2 bases; junction bases not matched to a gene: 9. The CDR3 is made up of 16 amino acids. The DNA of the CDR3 is TGTGCCAGTAGTCCGTACAGGGGAGGCGCTGGAAACACCATATATTTT. Translation: CASSPYRGGAGNTIYF.

V and J are TRBV29-1 and TRBJ1-3; D remains unclear. The CDR3 covers 13 residues. V lost 4 bases and J 7 bases, leaving 14 bases between the germline ends. Looked up from germline, CDR1 is SQVTM and CDR2 is ANQGSEA. This CDR3 is CSVVMGSRNTIYF. The DNA of the CDR3 is TGCAGCGTTGTAATGGGGAGTAGGAACACCATATATTTT.

The chain is built from TRBV7-9 and TRBJ1-4; TRBD1 matches at 7 bases. The ends lost 6 bases at V and 5 bases at J; junction bases unmatched: 9. This CDR3 has 15 residues. Germline V gives CDR1 SEHNR, CDR2 FQNEAQ (reference sequence). The CDR3 loop reads CASRGTGQRNEKLFF. Here the CDR3 DNA reads TGTGCCAGCAGGGGAACGGGACAGAGGAATGAAAAACTGTTTTTT.

Only one count was recorded for this clone. V usage is TRBV30 and J usage is TRBJ2-3; D not certain. Per the germline V gene, CDR1 is GTSNPN and CDR2 is SVGIG (reference sequence). The CDR3 totals 12 residues. V lost 0 bases and J lost 4, with 5 bases in between. The CDR3 sequence is CAWSVPPDTQYF. The CDR3 DNA sequence: TGTGCCTGGAGTGTACCCCCAGATACGCAGTATTTT. The full variable domain, with the rest looked up from reference TRBV30 and TRBJ2-3, is SQTIHQWPATLVQPVGSPLSLECTVEGTSNPNLYWYRQAAGRGLQLLFYSVGIGQISSEVPQNLSASRPQDRQFILSSKKLLLSDSGFYLCAWSVPPDTQYFGPGTRLTVL.

The rearrangement uses TRBV7-7 and TRBJ2-5; perhaps TRBD2 as D (5 bases). V was cut by 5 bases and J by 4 bases, with 14 bases left in between. The germline gives CDR1 SSHAT, CDR2 FNYEAQ (reference sequence). The length of the CDR3 is 14 residues. This CDR3 reads CASSLRGVLETQYF. The CDR3 nucleotides read TGTGCCAGCAGCCTACGGGGAGTTTTAGAGACCCAGTACTTC.

CDR3 sequence (DNA): TGTGCCAGCAGCGTTGCCTCTGGGGCCAACGTCCTGACTTTC. Translating gives CASSVASGANVLTF. The chain uses TRBV9 and TRBJ2-6; D is ambiguous. Germline CDR1 and CDR2: SGDLS and YYNGEE. The CDR3 spans 14 residues. V lost 2 bases and J lost 0, with 3 bases in between. The complete variable domain, with remaining parts taken from reference TRBV9 and TRBJ2-6, reads DSGVTQTPKHLITATGQRVTLRCSPRSGDLSVYWYQQSLDQGLQFLIQYYNGEERAKGNILERFSAQQFPDLHSELNLSSLELGDSALYFCASSVASGANVLTFGAGSRLTVL.